These 16 T cell receptor beta chains were sequenced from one sample in a study of cytomegalovirus exposure and HLA in healthy donors. PCR used 60 Vbeta primers and 13 Jbeta primers. Produced via immunoSEQ multiplex PCR; TCRdb's table is partial and in-frame only. The table includes fewer than 250,000 clones, over 75% detected once. The sample comprised PBMCs. The receptors derive from a human donor in good health.

The rearrangement uses TRBV10-3 and TRBJ2-5; 7 nucleotides agree with TRBD2. The V gene's germline CDR1 is ENHRY and CDR2 SYGVKD. V lost 8 bases and J lost 2; bases outside the gene matches: 11. CDR3 length: 15 amino acids. Here the CDR3 reads CAISAKSSGQETQYF. The DNA for the CDR3 is TGTGCCATCTCAGCCAAGTCTAGCGGACAAGAGACCCAGTACTTC.

This clone was counted only a few times. V is TRBV5-1 and J is TRBJ2-1, with 9 bases fitting TRBD2. Germline lookup yields CDR1 SGHRS and CDR2 YFSETQ. V dropped 4 bases and J dropped 8; count of bases not matched to a gene: 16. The CDR3 has 17 amino acids. The CDR3 region is CASSATPSGISFDEQFF. CDR3 coding DNA: TGCGCCAGCAGCGCAACACCTAGCGGGATTAGTTTCGATGAGCAGTTCTTC.

The V gene is TRBV7-3, the J gene TRBJ2-7; the match to TRBD2 covers 11 bases. The CDR3 loop spans 17 amino acids. Losses at the gene ends were 2 bases for V and 0 bases for J; bases not matched to a gene: 6. CDR1 and CDR2 (germline): SGHTA, FQGTGA. The CDR3 DNA reads as TGTGCCAGCAGCTTAGGGCGACTAGCGGGGAGCTCCTACGAGCAGTACTTC. Protein product: CASSLGRLAGSSYEQYF.

This chain links TRBV7-2 with TRBJ2-7; D is unresolved. This CDR3 has 13 amino acids. Germline loops: CDR1 SGHTA, CDR2 FQGNSA. V lost 5 bases and J 2 bases, leaving 10 bases between the germline ends. The CDR3 here is CASSPLGTYEQYF. The DNA of the CDR3 is TGTGCCAGCAGCCCTCTCGGTACCTACGAGCAGTACTTC.

This clone was recorded many times. This rearrangement joins TRBV19 to TRBJ1-3; the D gene is possibly TRBD1 (6 bases). This CDR3 contains 16 residues. V shed 3 bases and J shed 4 bases, with 16 bases lying between them. Per germline, CDR1 LNHDA and CDR2 SQIVND (reference sequence). The DNA for the CDR3 is TGTGCCAGTAGTATCCTCCAGGGGTCGGCAGGAAACACCATATATTTT. Translation gives CASSILQGSAGNTIYF.

The V call is TRBV2, the J call TRBJ1-4, with D tentatively TRBD1 (6 bases). The CDR3 totals 15 residues. The germline CDR1 and CDR2 sequences are SNHLY and FYNNEI. V was clipped by 8 bases and J by 0 bases, with 13 bases between them. The CDR3 loop is CASRDRSSTNEKLFF. The CDR3 coding sequence is TGTGCCAGCCGAGACAGGTCTTCAACTAATGAAAAACTGTTTTTT.

J is TRBJ2-7 and V is TRBV13, with TRBD2 matching over 13 bases. This CDR3 spans 16 amino acids. CDR1 is PRHDT, CDR2 FYEKMQ, per germline (reference sequence). Unmatched junction bases numbered 6, after V lost 5 bases and J lost 2 bases. The CDR3 DNA reads as TGTGCCAGCAGCCCCTTGACTAGCGGGAGGACCTACGAGCAGTACTTC. Amino acids: CASSPLTSGRTYEQYF.

The chain carries TRBV6-5 and TRBJ1-2, with D possibly matching TRBD1 (6 bases). This CDR3 is 12 amino acids long. V lost 4 bases to trimming and J lost 8 bases, with 11 bases between them. Per the germline V gene, CDR1 is MNHEY and CDR2 is SVGAGI. DNA for the CDR3: TGTGCCAGCAGTTCCACAGGGTTCGGCTACACCTTC. It codes for CASSSTGFGYTF.

The chain combines TRBV9 with TRBJ1-3, with D perhaps matching TRBD1 (6 bases). Deletions cut 4 bases from V and 6 bases from J, with 8 bases between. The CDR3 sequence is 12 residues long. The V gene's germline CDR1 is SGDLS and CDR2 YYNGEE. CDR3 in DNA: TGTGCCAGCAGCCAGGGGAAAAACACCATATATTTT. This sequence encodes CASSQGKNTIYF.

The CDR3 protein is CASGKAGHRWTQYF. CDR3 nucleotides: TGTGCTAGTGGAAAAGCGGGGCATCGGTGGACCCAGTACTTC. V usage is TRBV12-5 and J usage is TRBJ2-5; 7 bases match TRBD2. CDR3 length: 14 residues. Germline V gives CDR1 LGHNT, CDR2 FRNRAP. V gave up 6 bases and J gave up 7 bases; unmatched junction bases: 11.

This chain links TRBV7-9 with TRBJ2-3, with a tentative D call TRBD2 (6 bases). This CDR3 has 14 amino acids. Germline V gene data show CDR1 as SEHNR and CDR2 as FQNEAQ (reference sequence). Trimming took off 6 bases at V and 0 bases at J, with 10 bases between the two ends. This CDR3 reads CASRGTPSTDTQYF. The CDR3 region has the DNA TGTGCCAGCAGAGGGACTCCTAGCACAGATACGCAGTATTTT.

V and J are TRBV19 and TRBJ2-7; perhaps TRBD1 as D (5 bases). V lost 1 base to trimming and J lost 3 bases, with 7 bases between them. The CDR3 length is 13 residues. Germline-derived CDR1 and CDR2 are LNHDA and SQIVND (reference sequence). CDR3 in amino acids: CASSIGTGYEQYF. The CDR3 coding sequence is TGTGCCAGTAGTATAGGCACAGGCTACGAGCAGTACTTC.

The chain uses TRBV18 and TRBJ2-5; TRBD1 aligns across 10 bases. The CDR3 runs to 14 residues. Trimming cost V 4 bases and J 3 bases; bases outside gene matches: 2. Germline lookup yields CDR1 KGHSH and CDR2 LQKENI. The CDR3 DNA follows: TGTGCCAGCTCACGTGGGACAGGGGAAGAGACCCAGTACTTC. The encoded protein is CASSRGTGEETQYF.

The rearrangement uses TRBV7-2 and TRBJ2-3, with 9 positions matching TRBD2. Germline V gives CDR1 SGHTA, CDR2 FQGNSA. After removal of 0 bases from V and 3 bases from J, the junction contained 4 bases not matched to a gene. The CDR3 is 16 amino acids. The CDR3 nucleotides are TGTGCCAGCAGCTTAGCTAGCGGGAGCTATACAGATACGCAGTATTTT. It translates to CASSLASGSYTDTQYF. Based on the CDR3 plus reference TRBV7-2 and TRBJ2-3, the full variable domain is GAGVSQSPSNKVTEKGKDVELRCDPISGHTALYWYRQSLGQGLEFLIYFQGNSAPDKSGLPSDRFSAERTGGSVSTLTIQRTQQEDSAVYLCASSLASGSYTDTQYFGPGTRLTVL.

The chain joins TRBV28 to TRBJ2-7, with D unresolved. The CDR3 has 11 residues. CDR1 is MDHEN and CDR2 is SYDVKM in the germline V gene. V gave up 6 bases and J gave up 3 bases, with 6 bases separating them. CDR3 DNA: TGTGCCAGCAGCCAATTCTACGAGCAGTACTTC. This codes for CASSQFYEQYF.

V usage is TRBV6-5 and J usage is TRBJ2-5, with D uncertain. The CDR3 loop spans 13 amino acids. The V gene lost 0 bases and the J gene lost 7 bases, with 9 bases spanning the gap. Germline V CDR1 and CDR2: MNHEY, SVGAGI. The CDR3 bases are TGTGCCAGCAGTTACTCGAGTTACGGGACCCAGTACTTC. This gives the protein CASSYSSYGTQYF.